Following are 15 T cell receptor beta chains from one sample sequenced in a study of blood T cell repertoires in COVID-19. Generated by immunoSEQ multiplex PCR, the TCRdb table keeps only in-frame clones and is missing some. Seen here are roughly 250,000 clones, over 65% observed once, and the top ten hold approximately 3.2%. The sample taken for sequencing was peripheral blood. The receptors here all came from a woman aged 80 or older with acute or convalescent COVID-19.

This clone was picked up one time. CDR3 bases: TGCGCCAGCAGCCAAGGACTAGCGGGAGGACCCATTCTCAGGGAGCAGTACTTC. Amino acids: CASSQGLAGGPILREQYF. The chain couples TRBV4-1 to TRBJ2-7, with 13 bases that match TRBD2. CDR3 length: 18 amino acids. Unmatched junction bases numbered 13, after V lost 1 base and J lost 7 bases. Looked up from germline, CDR1 is MGHRA and CDR2 is YSYEKL.

This clone was detected only a few times. The sample has other DNA sequences that encode this CDR3 too. V is TRBV3-1 (or the pseudogene TRBV3-2) and J is TRBJ2-3; 8 positions match TRBD2. Germline-derived CDR1 and CDR2 are LGHDT and YNNKEL (reference sequence). This CDR3 is 14 amino acids long. V gave up 3 bases and J gave up 1 base; unmatched junction bases: 0. The CDR3 region has the DNA TGTGCCAGCAGCCAGCGGGGGGGCACAGATACGCAGTATTTT. This codes for CASSQRGGTDTQYF.

The chain employs TRBV4-1 and TRBJ2-2, with a weak D call TRBD2 (6 bases). The V end lost 4 bases, the J end lost 7 bases, and 16 bases lay between the germline ends. CDR1 and CDR2 from the germline V gene are MGHRA and YSYEKL. The CDR3 length is 15 residues. The CDR3 protein is CASSLSGAGSGELFF. The CDR3 DNA follows: TGCGCCAGCAGCCTTAGCGGAGCCGGAAGCGGGGAGCTGTTTTTT.

The chain couples TRBV7-8 to TRBJ1-2; D not resolved. V was trimmed by 1 base and J by 2 bases, leaving 11 bases between them. The CDR3 is made up of 15 amino acids. CDR1 is SGHVS and CDR2 is FQNEAQ in the germline V gene. The DNA of the CDR3 is TGTGCCAGCAGCTTAGGGAGGTGGGCGAACTATGGCTACACCTTC. This encodes CASSLGRWANYGYTF.

This clone has a handful of counts. The genes are TRBV6-5 and TRBJ2-3, with 9 bases matching TRBD1. Germline CDR1 and CDR2: MNHEY and SVGAGI. The CDR3 length is 15 residues. The trim removed 6 bases at V and 2 bases at J, leaving 6 bases unmatched. CDR3 protein: CASSPRTGVTDTQYF. In DNA, the CDR3 is TGTGCCAGCAGCCCCCGGACAGGGGTCACAGATACGCAGTATTTT.

The chain employs TRBV11-3 and TRBJ1-1; D gene unclear. CDR1 and CDR2 from the germline V gene are SGHNT and YENEEA. The length of the CDR3 is 13 residues. Trimming left V 0 bases short and J 6 bases short, with 8 bases between. The CDR3 protein is CASSLDQVAEAFF. In nucleotides, the CDR3 is TGTGCCAGCAGCTTAGACCAGGTGGCTGAAGCTTTCTTT.

This clone was detected once. The rearrangement links TRBV18 to TRBJ1-5, with D perhaps matching TRBD1 (6 bases). The ends were cut back, 0 bases at V and 6 bases at J, with 15 bases in the middle. CDR3 length equals 16 residues. CDR1 is KGHSH, CDR2 LQKENI, per germline. The CDR3 loop reads CASSPPGRGGGQPQHF. CDR3 bases: TGTGCCAGCTCACCACCGGGCAGGGGAGGGGGTCAGCCCCAGCATTTT.

The V call is TRBV5-5, the J call TRBJ1-2; TRBD1 might be the D (6 bases). Germline V CDR1 and CDR2: SGHKS, YYEKEE (reference sequence). The V end was cut by 3 bases, the J end by 0 bases, with 12 bases between. This CDR3 spans 15 amino acids. The CDR3 protein is CASSSQGLANYGYTF. CDR3 in DNA: TGTGCCAGCAGCTCTCAGGGGTTAGCTAACTATGGCTACACCTTC.

V and J are TRBV6-5 and TRBJ2-1, with 8 nucleotides matching TRBD2. This CDR3 spans 13 amino acids. Germline V gene lookup returns CDR1 MNHEY and CDR2 SVGAGI. V shed 5 bases and J 14 bases; nucleotides not matched to a gene: 11. CDR3 region: CASSPVAGMGEFF. The CDR3 DNA follows: TGTGCCAGCAGTCCGGTAGCGGGGATGGGAGAGTTCTTC.

This clone appeared a single time. The V gene is TRBV28, the J gene TRBJ1-1; no clear D gene. V was trimmed by 3 bases and J by 7 bases, leaving 18 bases between them. CDR3 length equals 15 residues. The germline V gene has CDR1 MDHEN and CDR2 SYDVKM. The CDR3 nucleotides are TGTGCCAGCAGTTTCCCCCATGGCAAATTAAGTGAAGCTTTCTTT. It encodes CASSFPHGKLSEAFF.

CDR3 in DNA: TGTGCCAGCAGGCGTGACACCTTCTATGGCTACACCTTC. Translation: CASRRDTFYGYTF. V is TRBV6-5 and J is TRBJ1-2, with D unresolved. Trimming removed 6 bases from V and 4 bases from J, with 12 bases in between. The V gene's germline CDR1 is MNHEY and CDR2 SVGAGI. CDR3 size: 13 residues.

V and J are TRBV19 and TRBJ2-2, with D uncertain. Looked up from germline, CDR1 is LNHDA and CDR2 is SQIVND (reference sequence). This CDR3 has 13 amino acids. The V and J ends lost 4 bases and 2 bases respectively, with 5 bases between them. This chain's CDR3 is CASSTPNTGELFF. CDR3 sequence (DNA): TGTGCCAGTAGTACCCCAAACACCGGGGAGCTGTTTTTT.

The rearrangement uses TRBV5-4 and TRBJ2-1, with a tentative D call TRBD2 (7 bases). V lost 2 bases and J lost 6, with 18 bases in between. The V gene's germline CDR1 is SGHNT and CDR2 YYREEE (reference sequence). The CDR3 has 16 amino acids. CDR3 nucleotide sequence: TGTGCCAGCAGCTTTCCTACAGGGAGGGTTGGCAATGAGCAGTTCTTC. Translating it yields CASSFPTGRVGNEQFF.

The chain has TRBV5-1 and TRBJ2-3; TRBD2 agrees at 7 bases. CDR1 is SGHRS, CDR2 YFSETQ, per germline. CDR3 size: 15 residues. V was pared by 5 bases and J by 2 bases, with 8 bases of the junction left unmatched. CDR3 region: CASSSSGAHTDTQYF. The CDR3 coding sequence is TGCGCCAGCAGTTCAAGCGGGGCACACACAGATACGCAGTATTTT.

The chain links TRBV6-5 to TRBJ1-2; weak D call: TRBD1 (6 bases). V dropped 8 bases and J dropped 5 bases, with 15 bases sitting between them. CDR1 is MNHEY and CDR2 is SVGAGI in the germline V gene. The CDR3 is 13 amino acids. The CDR3 region is CASFTRTVYGYTF. CDR3 DNA sequence: TGTGCCAGCTTTACCCGGACAGTTTATGGCTACACCTTC.